Listed below are T cell receptor beta chains from one sample, sequenced in a study of cytomegalovirus exposure and HLA in healthy donors. Some clones are missing from TCRdb's copy, which holds only in-frame ones; the method was immunoSEQ multiplex PCR. This repertoire shows about 180,000 clones, 65% to 85% found once; its top ten account for around 1.4%. Sequencing used PBMCs. These receptor sequences come from a girl under 18 in good health and CMV-seropositive. CDR3s include the opening cysteine and the closing phenylalanine or tryptophan. Fields, in order: J gene, V gene, clone size, D gene, CDR3 protein, CDR3 DNA. The D gene is left open where the match is weak. Part of the rows lack a size; the others show once, few, many or a class for expanded clones.

>TRBJ1-5|TRBV19|-|-
CASRSERPSDQPQHF
TGTGCCAGTAGATCGGAACGGCCAAGCGATCAGCCCCAGCATTTT
>TRBJ1-4|TRBV4-2|few|-
CASTLHSGGTNEKLFF
TGTGCCAGCACCCTTCACTCGGGGGGGACTAATGAAAAACTGTTTTTT
>TRBJ2-7|TRBV2|-|-
CASSADRLGTGEQYF
TGTGCCAGCAGCGCTGACAGGTTAGGGACCGGCGAGCAGTACTTC
>TRBJ1-2|TRBV6-5|-|TRBD1
CASSYSGQVYGYTF
TGTGCCAGCAGTTACTCGGGACAGGTCTATGGCTACACCTTC
>TRBJ2-1|TRBV5-5|-|-
CASSLVAGRYNEQFF
TGTGCCAGCAGCTTGGTGGCAGGCCGGTACAATGAGCAGTTCTTC
>TRBJ2-1|TRBV9|few|-
CASSVEFRGGYNEQFF
TGTGCCAGCAGCGTAGAATTCAGGGGCGGTTACAATGAGCAGTTCTTC
>TRBJ2-1|TRBV7-2|-|TRBD2
CASSPGLAEGDEQFF
TGTGCCAGCAGCCCGGGACTAGCGGAGGGGGATGAGCAGTTCTTC
>TRBJ2-1|TRBV13|-|-
CASSLGISPNEQFF
TGTGCCAGCAGCTTAGGCATAAGCCCCAATGAGCAGTTCTTC
>TRBJ1-3|TRBV10-1|-|TRBD1
CASRGQGGNTIYF
TGCGCCAGCAGAGGACAGGGAGGAAACACCATATATTTT
>TRBJ2-3|TRBV4-3|-|-
CASSQDSYLDTQYF
TGCGCCAGCAGCCAAGATAGTTACTTAGATACGCAGTATTTT
>TRBJ1-1|TRBV27|-|-
CASRIAVNTEAFF
TGTGCCAGCAGGATCGCGGTGAACACTGAAGCTTTCTTT
>TRBJ2-3|TRBV5-8|few|TRBD2
CASTLGTSGITDTQYF
TGTGCCAGCACCCTCGGGACTAGCGGGATCACAGATACGCAGTATTTT
>TRBJ2-7|TRBV6-5|-|TRBD2
CASSQGLAVYEQYF
TGTGCCAGCAGCCAGGGACTAGCTGTCTACGAGCAGTACTTC
>TRBJ2-1|TRBV4-3|-|TRBD1
CASSTRGQGYNEQFF
TGCGCCAGCAGCACGAGGGGACAGGGATACAATGAGCAGTTCTTC
>TRBJ1-1|TRBV5-1|-|TRBD1
CASRLGTGLNTEAFF
TGCGCCAGCAGACTCGGGACAGGGCTGAACACTGAAGCTTTCTTT
>TRBJ2-7|TRBV6-5|-|TRBD2
CASSYGDYEYEQYF
TGTGCCAGCAGTTACGGGGACTACGAGTACGAGCAGTACTTC
>TRBJ2-3|TRBV6-1|-|TRBD2
CASSGRTSGRFIDTQYF
TGTGCCAGCAGTGGAAGGACTAGCGGGAGGTTTATAGATACGCAGTATTTT
>TRBJ2-3|TRBV10-1|-|TRBD1
CASRAGTGGTDTQYF
TGCGCCAGCAGAGCCGGGACAGGGGGAACAGATACGCAGTATTTT
>TRBJ2-5|TRBV6-1|-|-
CASSLVSETQYF
TGTGCCAGCAGTTTAGTGTCAGAGACCCAGTACTTC
>TRBJ2-2|TRBV2|-|TRBD2
CASSSGTINTGELFF
TGTGCCAGCAGTTCCGGGACTATTAACACCGGGGAGCTGTTTTTT
>TRBJ1-5|TRBV5-1|-|-
CASSLASDQPQHF
TGCGCCAGCAGCTTGGCTTCCGATCAGCCCCAGCATTTT
>TRBJ2-7|TRBV29-1|-|-
CSVEDQGGYEQYF
TGCAGCGTTGAAGATCAAGGGGGCTACGAGCAGTACTTC
>TRBJ1-1|TRBV18|-|-
CASSPRGAEAFF
TGTGCCAGCTCACCACGGGGGGCTGAAGCTTTCTTT
>TRBJ1-5|TRBV2|-|-
CASSANRGLNQPQHF
TGTGCCAGCAGTGCGAACAGAGGGCTTAATCAGCCCCAGCATTTT
>TRBJ2-1|TRBV10-3|-|TRBD1
CAISPGTGDNEQFF
TGTGCCATCAGTCCTGGGACAGGGGACAATGAGCAGTTCTTC
>TRBJ2-5|TRBV5-1|-|TRBD1
CASSFARGQETQYF
TGCGCCAGCAGCTTCGCCAGGGGGCAAGAGACCCAGTACTTC
>TRBJ1-1|TRBV6-5|-|-
CASCRGAMFSW
TGTGCCAGCTGCCGGGGGGCAATGTTTTCGTGG
>TRBJ2-1|TRBV6-4|-|-
CASRRGQGRGNEQFF
TGTGCCAGCAGGCGGGGGCAGGGTAGAGGAAATGAGCAGTTCTTC
>TRBJ2-3|TRBV7-3|once|-
CASSTGDSYTQYF
TGTGCCAGCAGCACGGGGGACTCCTATACGCAGTATTTT
>TRBJ2-3|TRBV18|-|TRBD2
CASSRTSGVADTQYF
TGTGCCAGCTCAAGGACTAGCGGCGTGGCAGATACGCAGTATTTT
>TRBJ2-3|TRBV5-1|-|-
CATGEGPDTQYF
TGCGCCACAGGGGAAGGTCCAGATACGCAGTATTTT
>TRBJ2-5|TRBV9|-|TRBD2
CASGGVASGRKETQYF
TGTGCCAGCGGAGGAGTGGCTAGCGGGAGGAAGGAGACCCAGTACTTC
>TRBJ1-5|TRBV5-6|-|TRBD1
CASSFWTGSNQPQHF
TGTGCCAGCAGCTTTTGGACAGGTAGCAATCAGCCCCAGCATTTT
>TRBJ2-1|TRBV18|-|TRBD2
CASSPLSGRGNEQFF
TGTGCCAGCTCTCCCCTCAGCGGGAGGGGAAATGAGCAGTTCTTC
>TRBJ1-2|TRBV6-4|-|-
CASSDYAGFGGYTF
TGTGCCAGCAGTGACTATGCAGGGTTTGGGGGCTACACCTTC
>TRBJ2-3|TRBV7-2|-|-
CASSLIGAGDTQYF
TGTGCCAGCAGCTTAATAGGGGCTGGAGATACGCAGTATTTT
>TRBJ2-1|TRBV27|-|-
CASSLSSNNEQFF
TGTGCCAGCAGTTTATCGAGCAACAATGAGCAGTTCTTC
>TRBJ2-7|TRBV7-8|-|-
CASSLPLSSYEQYF
TGTGCCAGCAGCTTGCCTCTCAGCTCCTACGAGCAGTACTTC
>TRBJ2-5|TRBV27|-|TRBD1
CASSLSGQRAGGRETQYF
TGTGCCAGCAGCTTATCCGGCCAGAGGGCAGGGGGCCGGGAGACCCAGTACTTC
>TRBJ2-7|TRBV29-1|few|TRBD2
CSVWTSGSGFAGYEQYF
TGCAGCGTTTGGACTAGCGGGAGCGGATTTGCTGGCTACGAGCAGTACTTC
>TRBJ1-2|TRBV15|-|-
CATSRDPGITYGYTF
TGTGCCACCAGCAGAGATCCGGGTATAACCTATGGCTACACCTTC
>TRBJ2-2|TRBV7-6|few|-
CASSLGLRGINRPLNTGELFF
TGTGCCAGCAGCTTAGGCCTCCGGGGAATAAATAGGCCCCTGAACACCGGGGAGCTGTTTTTT
>TRBJ1-1|TRBV27|-|-
CASSFASRLNTEAFF
TGTGCCAGCAGTTTTGCCAGCAGGTTGAACACTGAAGCTTTCTTT
>TRBJ2-7|TRBV14|-|TRBD1
CASSQTGFALREQYF
TGTGCCAGCAGCCAGACAGGGTTTGCATTGAGGGAGCAGTACTTC